This passage covers 8 T cell receptor beta chains from one sample sequenced in a study of blood T cell repertoires in COVID-19. This table comes from immunoSEQ multiplex PCR, and its TCRdb copy is limited to in-frame clones, with some not included. Here the sample spans 100,000 to 150,000 clones, 55% to 75% being singletons. The sequenced sample consisted of peripheral blood. These receptor sequences come from a woman aged 70-85 years with acute or convalescent COVID-19.

This clone has only one observation. CDR3 loop: CSVGSLAGGAYEQYF. DNA of the CDR3: TGCAGCGTTGGTTCTCTAGCGGGGGGGGCCTACGAGCAGTACTTC. The chain employs TRBV29-1 and TRBJ2-7, with TRBD2 matching over 12 bases. The CDR3 consists of 15 residues. J lost 2 bases, V lost 4 bases, and 6 bases had no gene match. From germline, CDR1 is SQVTM and CDR2 ANQGSEA.

The chain employs TRBV6-5 and TRBJ2-2; 8 nucleotides line up with TRBD1. This CDR3 is built from 13 residues. With 7 bases clipped from V and 6 bases from J, the junction kept 4 bases outside the gene matches. Germline-derived CDR1 and CDR2 are MNHEY and SVGAGI. The CDR3: CASNKDRAGELFF. The CDR3 coding sequence is TGTGCCAGCAACAAGGACAGGGCCGGGGAGCTGTTTTTT.

The CDR3 region is CASSARGLDGYTF. The CDR3 DNA sequence: TGTGCCAGCAGCGCCAGGGGGCTGGATGGCTACACCTTC. The gene calls are TRBV9 and TRBJ1-2, with 8 bases lining up with TRBD1. This CDR3 contains 13 residues. V shed 3 bases, J shed 6 bases, and the junction held 4 bases outside the gene matches. Germline lookup yields CDR1 SGDLS and CDR2 YYNGEE. Combining the CDR3 with reference TRBV9 and TRBJ1-2 gives the whole variable domain DSGVTQTPKHLITATGQRVTLRCSPRSGDLSVYWYQQSLDQGLQFLIQYYNGEERAKGNILERFSAQQFPDLHSELNLSSLELGDSALYFCASSARGLDGYTFGSGTRLTVV.

The J gene is TRBJ2-2, the V gene TRBV19; D possibly corresponds to TRBD1 (6 bases). The germline CDR1 and CDR2 sequences are LNHDA and SQIVND (reference sequence). The V gene lost 3 bases and the J gene lost 8 bases, with 13 bases spanning the gap. The CDR3 runs 14 residues. CDR3 coding DNA: TGTGCCAGTAGTATGTCCAGGGGAGCTGGGGAGCTGTTTTTT. Translating it yields CASSMSRGAGELFF.

In its sample, this clone was seen a few times. The chain employs TRBV7-9 and TRBJ1-4; 11 bases line up with TRBD1. This CDR3 has 15 amino acids. The germline gives CDR1 SEHNR, CDR2 FQNEAQ (reference sequence). V shed 5 bases, J shed 7 bases, and the junction held 6 bases outside the gene matches. The CDR3 protein is CASSEGQGAGEKLFF. The CDR3 nucleotides are TGTGCCAGCAGCGAAGGACAGGGGGCGGGTGAAAAACTGTTTTTT. The full variable domain, its missing parts supplied by reference TRBV7-9 and TRBJ1-4, is DTGVSQNPRHKITKRGQNVTFRCDPISEHNRLYWYRQTLGQGPEFLTYFQNEAQLEKSRLLSDRFSAERPKGSFSTLEIQRTEQGDSAMYLCASSEGQGAGEKLFFGSGTQLSVL.

This rearrangement joins TRBV6-5 to TRBJ2-7; possibly TRBD2 for D (5 bases). CDR1 is MNHEY and CDR2 is SVGAGI in the germline V gene. The CDR3 covers 14 residues. Between the trimmed V and J ends, which lost 2 bases and 1 base, there was a span of 9 bases. CDR3 DNA sequence: TGTGCCAGCAGTTACGATCGGGGATCCTACGAGCAGTACTTC. Translation: CASSYDRGSYEQYF.

A single count supports this clone. The rearrangement links TRBV20-1 to TRBJ2-5, with TRBD1 as a possible D gene (6 bases). The CDR3 has 12 residues. Germline CDR1 is DFQATT and CDR2 is SNEGSKA (reference sequence). V was shortened by 3 bases and J by 4 bases, with 9 bases between the two germline ends. The CDR3 bases are TGCAGTGCTAGTACAGGGACAGAGACCCAGTACTTC. Translation gives CSASTGTETQYF.

To note about this clone: This clone may be a read error of a much larger clone one base away. Other nucleotide sequences from this sample produce the same CDR3. The chain carries TRBV11-3 and TRBJ2-2; D not resolved. CDR1 SGHNT and CDR2 YENEEA come from the germline V gene. This CDR3 comprises 12 residues. Trimming removed 5 bases from V and 4 bases from J, with 5 bases in between. The CDR3 sequence is CASSPLTGELFF. The CDR3 DNA is TGTGCCAGCAGCCCTCTCACCGGGGAGCTGTTTTTT.